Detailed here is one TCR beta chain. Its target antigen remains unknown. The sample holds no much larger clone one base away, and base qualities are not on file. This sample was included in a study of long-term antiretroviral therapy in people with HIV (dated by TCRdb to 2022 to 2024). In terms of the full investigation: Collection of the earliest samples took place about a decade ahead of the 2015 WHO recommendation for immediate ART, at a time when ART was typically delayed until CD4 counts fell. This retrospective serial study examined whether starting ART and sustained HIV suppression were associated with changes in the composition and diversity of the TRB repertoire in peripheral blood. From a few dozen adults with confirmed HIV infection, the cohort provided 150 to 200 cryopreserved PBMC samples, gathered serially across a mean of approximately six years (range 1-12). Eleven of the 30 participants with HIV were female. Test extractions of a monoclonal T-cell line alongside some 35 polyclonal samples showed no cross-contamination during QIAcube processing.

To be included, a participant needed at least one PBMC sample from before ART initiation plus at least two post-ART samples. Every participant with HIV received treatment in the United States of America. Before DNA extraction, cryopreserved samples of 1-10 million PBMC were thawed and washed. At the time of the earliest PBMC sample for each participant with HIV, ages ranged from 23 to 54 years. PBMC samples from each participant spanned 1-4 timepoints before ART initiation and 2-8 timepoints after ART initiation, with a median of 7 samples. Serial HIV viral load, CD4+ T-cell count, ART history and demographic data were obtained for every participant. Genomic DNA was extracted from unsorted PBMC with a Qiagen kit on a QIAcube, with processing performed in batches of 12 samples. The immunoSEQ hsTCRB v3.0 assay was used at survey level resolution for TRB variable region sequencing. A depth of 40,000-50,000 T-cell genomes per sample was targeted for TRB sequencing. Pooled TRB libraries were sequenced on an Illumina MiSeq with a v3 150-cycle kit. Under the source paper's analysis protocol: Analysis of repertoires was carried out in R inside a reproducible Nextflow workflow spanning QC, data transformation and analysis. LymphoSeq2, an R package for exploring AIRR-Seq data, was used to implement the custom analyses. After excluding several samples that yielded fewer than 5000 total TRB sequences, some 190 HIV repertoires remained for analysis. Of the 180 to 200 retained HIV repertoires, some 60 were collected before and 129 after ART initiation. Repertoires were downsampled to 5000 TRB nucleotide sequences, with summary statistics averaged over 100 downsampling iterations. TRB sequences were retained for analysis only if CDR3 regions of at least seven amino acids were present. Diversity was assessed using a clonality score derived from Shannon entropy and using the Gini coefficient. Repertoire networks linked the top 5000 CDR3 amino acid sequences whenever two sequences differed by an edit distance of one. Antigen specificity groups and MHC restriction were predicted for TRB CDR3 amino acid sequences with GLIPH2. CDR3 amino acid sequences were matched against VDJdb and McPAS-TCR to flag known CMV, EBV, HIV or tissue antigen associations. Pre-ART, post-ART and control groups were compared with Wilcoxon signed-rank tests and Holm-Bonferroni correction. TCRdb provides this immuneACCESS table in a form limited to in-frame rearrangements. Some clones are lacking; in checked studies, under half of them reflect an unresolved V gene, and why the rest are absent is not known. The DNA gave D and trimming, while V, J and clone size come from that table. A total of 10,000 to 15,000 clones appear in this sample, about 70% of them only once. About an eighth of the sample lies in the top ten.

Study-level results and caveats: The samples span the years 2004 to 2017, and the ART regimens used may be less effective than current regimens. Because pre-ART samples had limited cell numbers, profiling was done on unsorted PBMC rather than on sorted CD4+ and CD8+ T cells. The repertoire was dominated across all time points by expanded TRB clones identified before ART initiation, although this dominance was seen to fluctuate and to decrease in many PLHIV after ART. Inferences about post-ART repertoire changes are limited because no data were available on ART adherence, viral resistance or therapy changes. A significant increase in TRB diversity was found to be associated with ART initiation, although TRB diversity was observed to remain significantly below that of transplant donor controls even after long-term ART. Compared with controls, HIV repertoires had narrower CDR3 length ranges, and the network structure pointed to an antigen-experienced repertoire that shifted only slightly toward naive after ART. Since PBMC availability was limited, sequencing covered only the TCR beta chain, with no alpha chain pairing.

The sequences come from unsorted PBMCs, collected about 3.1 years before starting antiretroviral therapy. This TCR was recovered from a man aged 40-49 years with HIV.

The DNA sequence is TGTGCCAGCAGCGTTGTTCTGGGCACTGAAGCTTTCTTT. It codes for CASSVVLGTEAFF. The sequence links TRBV9 to TRBJ1-1, with no reliable assignment of the D segment. Taken from the germline V gene, the CDR1 and CDR2 loops are SGDLS and YYNGEE. The CDR3 holds 13 amino acids from the cysteine to the phenylalanine. Only the CDR3 DNA is retained, 39 bases long and in frame from the first base. V is clipped by 2 bases and J by 4 bases, and the sequence between their germline boundaries is 9 bases long. The entire variable domain, with the stretches around the CDR3 drawn from the reference TRBV9 and TRBJ1-1 proteins, is DSGVTQTPKHLITATGQRVTLRCSPRSGDLSVYWYQQSLDQGLQFLIQYYNGEERAKGNILERFSAQQFPDLHSELNLSSLELGDSALYFCASSVVLGTEAFFGQGTRLTVV.